These 4 T cell receptor beta chains came from one sample sequenced in a study of T cells in women clearing cervical HPV infection. TCRdb's copy holds only in-frame clones and misses some; the assay was immunoSEQ multiplex PCR. The sample has about 27,000 clones. Sample: blood buffy coat. All receptors derive from a woman between 18 and 75 years old with a cervical HPV16 infection that either progressed to CIN3+ or cleared (not recorded which).

CDR3 loop: CASSLTGGQETQYF. Incomplete CDR3 DNA: TGTGCCAGCAGCTTGACAGGGGGCCAAGAGACC. The chain couples TRBV7-3 to TRBJ2-5, with 9 bases matching TRBD1. The sequence runs out 3 residues before the end of the CDR3; the remainder is reconstructed from the germline J gene. CDR1 and CDR2 from the germline V gene are SGHTA and FQGTGA. V shed 3 bases, J shed 1 base, and the junction held 0 bases outside the gene matches. The CDR3 sequence is 14 residues long. The full variable domain, in which reference TRBV7-3 and TRBJ2-5 provide the parts outside the CDR3, is GAGVSQTPSNKVTEKGKYVELRCDPISGHTALYWYRQSLGQGPEFLIYFQGTGAADDSGLPNDRFFAVRPEGSVSTLKIQRTERGDSAVYLCASSLTGGQETQYFGPGTRLLVL.

As regards this clone: The read stops 3 residues short of the end of the CDR3; the missing end is completed from the germline J gene. The rearrangement joins TRBV30 to TRBJ1-1, with D maybe TRBD1 (5 bases). V was pared by 2 bases and J by 5 bases, with 15 bases between. This CDR3 is 14 amino acids long. CDR1 GTSNPN and CDR2 SVGIG come from the germline V gene (reference sequence). Incomplete CDR3 DNA: TGTGCCTGGAGTATAATTGCAGGGTTAACTGAA. This gives the protein CAWSIIAGLTE. The CDR3, in full, reads CAWSIIAGLTEAFF.

The DNA read from the CDR3 is TGCGCCAGCAGCCAAGAAGGGTTCGGTGGTGAAAAA. This codes for CASSQEGFGGEK. The complete CDR3 protein is CASSQEGFGGEKLFF. The rearrangement links TRBV4-1 to TRBJ1-4, with D unclear. The missing CDR3 end, 3 residues past where the read stops, is filled in from the germline J gene. The V and J ends lost 0 bases and 7 bases respectively, with 12 bases between them. Germline assignment: CDR1 MGHRA and CDR2 YSYEKL. The CDR3 is 15 residues long.

With respect to this clone: Read data end 3 residues before the CDR3 end; the end is taken from the germline J gene. The chain recombines TRBV2 with TRBJ2-7; TRBD1 agrees at 8 bases. V was pared by 5 bases and J by 4 bases, with 16 bases of the junction left unmatched. Germline V gene lookup returns CDR1 SNHLY and CDR2 FYNNEI. This CDR3 has 17 residues. The CDR3 sequence: CASSWDRRPPVPYEQYF. The sequenced part of the CDR3 DNA is TGTGCCAGCAGTTGGGACAGGAGACCGCCAGTGCCATACGAG.